What follows are 17 T cell receptor beta chains derived from one specimen sequenced in a study of blood T cell repertoires in COVID-19. The protocol was immunoSEQ multiplex PCR, while the TCRdb copy is restricted to in-frame clones and leaves out a portion. Of more than 65,000 clones in the sample, roughly 84% were seen once. The sequencing sample was made of peripheral blood. The receptors here all came from a man aged 30 to 39 with COVID-19, enrolled during active disease.

This clone was recorded only once. The V call is TRBV29-1, the J call TRBJ1-6; no definite D call. V was shortened by 4 bases and J by 6 bases, with 10 bases between the two germline ends. Germline lookup yields CDR1 SQVTM and CDR2 ANQGSEA. The CDR3 is made up of 13 amino acids. CDR3 residues: CSVVADTNSPLHF. In DNA, the CDR3 is TGCAGCGTTGTGGCGGATACTAATTCACCCCTCCACTTT. Full variable domain (rest looked up from reference TRBV29-1 and TRBJ1-6): SAVISQKPSRDICQRGTSLTIQCQVDSQVTMMFWYRQQPGQSLTLIATANQGSEATYESGFVIDKFPISRPNLTFSTLTVSNMSPEDSSIYLCSVVADTNSPLHFGNGTRLTVT.

The chain carries TRBV10-3 and TRBJ2-1; D gene unclear. Trimming took 6 bases from V and 0 from J, leaving 12 bases between them. CDR1 and CDR2 (germline): ENHRY, SYGVKD. This CDR3 spans 15 amino acids. CDR3 DNA sequence: TGTGCCATCAGGAGGCCTGGAAGCTCCTACAATGAGCAGTTCTTC. Translation gives CAIRRPGSSYNEQFF.

The chain links TRBV5-6 to TRBJ2-2; possibly TRBD2 for D (5 bases). Trimming cost V 0 bases and J 5 bases, with 14 bases left between them. Germline V CDR1 and CDR2: SGHDT, YYEEEE. CDR3 length: 16 amino acids. The CDR3 bases are TGTGCCAGCAGCTTGGCTTGGGAGTTAGGAACCGGGGAGCTGTTTTTT. Residues: CASSLAWELGTGELFF.

V gene TRBV2 combines with J gene TRBJ2-7, with TRBD2 matching 12 bases. The CDR3 has 15 residues. The germline gives CDR1 SNHLY, CDR2 FYNNEI. With V trimmed by 5 bases and J by 3 bases, 5 bases remained unmatched. The CDR3: CASSRTSGTGYEQYF. CDR3 DNA: TGTGCCAGCAGTCGGACTAGCGGGACGGGCTACGAGCAGTACTTC.

This clone was seen only a few times. J is TRBJ1-1 and V is TRBV19; D ambiguous. The CDR3 covers 14 residues. Germline V gene sequence: CDR1 LNHDA, CDR2 SQIVND (reference sequence). V lost 3 bases, J lost 1 base, and 9 bases lay in between. CDR3 in amino acids: CASSIDLENTEAFF. CDR3 coding DNA: TGTGCCAGTAGTATCGACTTGGAGAACACTGAAGCTTTCTTT.

The V call is TRBV27, the J call TRBJ1-2; 7 bases are a match to TRBD1. The V and J ends lost 5 bases and 3 bases, in that order; junction bases with no gene match: 9. From germline, CDR1 is MNHEY and CDR2 SMNVEV (reference sequence). The CDR3 sequence is 15 residues long. The CDR3 sequence: CASSPTGMDYYGYTF. CDR3 DNA: TGTGCCAGCAGTCCGACAGGGATGGATTACTATGGCTACACCTTC.

The V and J genes are TRBV11-2 and TRBJ1-1, with 7 positions matching TRBD1. The CDR3 spans 15 residues. The trim removed 4 bases at V and 1 base at J, leaving 6 bases unmatched. Germline V gene data show CDR1 as SGHAT and CDR2 as FQNNGV. The CDR3: CASSSTTGPNTEAFF. CDR3 DNA: TGTGCCAGCAGCTCCACGACAGGGCCGAACACTGAAGCTTTCTTT.

The chain is built from TRBV7-2 and TRBJ2-3; the match to TRBD2 covers 10 bases. The CDR3 is made up of 19 amino acids. Per germline, CDR1 SGHTA and CDR2 FQGNSA. V dropped 4 bases and J dropped 0; count of bases not matched to a gene: 13. CDR3 nucleotides: TGTGCCAGCAGCTGGTCCCCGGGACTAGCGACCACTAGCACAGATACGCAGTATTTT. Its protein product is CASSWSPGLATTSTDTQYF.

The chain carries TRBV5-3 and TRBJ2-7, with TRBD2 identical over 7 bases. TRBV5-3 is classed as an ORF, of uncertain function. V gave up 4 bases and J gave up 1 base; unmatched junction bases: 8. CDR3 length equals 15 residues. As DNA, the CDR3 is TGTGCCAGAAGCCCGGAGGAGGGAGGGTCCTACGAGCAGTACTTC. Translated: CARSPEEGGSYEQYF.

The chain carries TRBV4-3 and TRBJ1-2; D remains unclear. Germline CDR1 LGHNA, CDR2 YSLEER. V was trimmed by 4 bases and J by 4 bases, leaving 13 bases between them. The CDR3 runs 14 residues. CDR3 bases: TGCGCCAGCAGCCCCTTGTTCAGGCTCTATGGCTACACCTTC. This codes for CASSPLFRLYGYTF.

The rearrangement links TRBV2 to TRBJ1-5, with D maybe TRBD1 (6 bases). The V end lost 6 bases, the J end lost 3 bases, and 9 bases lay between the germline ends. CDR1 and CDR2 (germline): SNHLY, FYNNEI. The CDR3 has 13 residues. The DNA of the CDR3 is TGTGCCAGCAGCCGGACAGCCAATCAGCCCCAGCATTTT. Its protein product is CASSRTANQPQHF.

The chain carries TRBV7-2 and TRBJ2-2; D might be TRBD1 (6 bases). Trimming took off 2 bases at V and 3 bases at J, with 10 bases between the two ends. The CDR3 has 15 amino acids. CDR1 SGHTA and CDR2 FQGNSA come from the germline V gene. The CDR3 reads CASSLQGSHTGELFF. Written as DNA, the CDR3 is TGTGCCAGCAGCTTACAGGGGTCACACACCGGGGAGCTGTTTTTT.

This chain links TRBV5-1 with TRBJ1-2; weak D call: TRBD1 (6 bases). This CDR3 region has 16 residues. The V and J ends lost 1 base and 8 bases respectively, with 21 bases between them. Germline V gives CDR1 SGHRS, CDR2 YFSETQ. The CDR3 sequence is CASSLPLDRTDFGYTF. The CDR3 nucleotides are TGCGCCAGCAGCTTGCCCCTCGACAGGACAGATTTCGGCTACACCTTC.

In its sample, this clone was seen a few times. The rearrangement joins TRBV2 to TRBJ1-6, with a possible D match to TRBD1 (5 bases). The germline CDR1 and CDR2 sequences are SNHLY and FYNNEI. Trimming cost V 3 bases and J 18 bases, with 15 bases left between them. The CDR3 totals 12 residues. The CDR3 DNA reads TGTGCCAGCAGTGAGGGGGGTATTCGGTACCACTTT. It yields the protein CASSEGGIRYHF.

J is TRBJ1-3 and V is TRBV7-6; maybe TRBD1 (5 bases). The V gene's germline CDR1 is SGHVS and CDR2 FNYEAQ. Trimming left V 5 bases short and J 4 bases short, with 15 bases between. This CDR3 region has 15 residues. The CDR3 loop reads CASSPPQGTGNTIYF. CDR3 nucleotide sequence: TGTGCCAGCAGCCCACCTCAGGGAACAGGAAACACCATATATTTT.

The genes are TRBV7-9 and TRBJ2-7; D perhaps matches TRBD2 (5 bases). V lost 8 bases and J 0 bases, leaving 8 bases between the germline ends. The germline CDR1 and CDR2 sequences are SEHNR and FQNEAQ (reference sequence). This CDR3 is built from 12 residues. The CDR3 sequence: CASAEGSYEQYF. The CDR3 DNA follows: TGTGCCAGCGCCGAGGGCTCCTACGAGCAGTACTTC.

The chain combines TRBV5-1 with TRBJ2-7; TRBD2 aligns across 12 bases. The CDR3 runs 18 residues. Germline CDR1 SGHRS, CDR2 YFSETQ. Germline trimming cut 5 bases from V and 1 base from J; bases unmatched to any gene: 13. The CDR3 spells CASRKTSGSGSSSYEQYF. CDR3 DNA sequence: TGCGCCAGCAGAAAGACTAGCGGGAGTGGGTCCTCGTCCTACGAGCAGTACTTC.